Each of the 30 T cell receptor beta chains below was sequenced from the same sample in a study of blood T cell repertoires in COVID-19. Profiling relied on immunoSEQ multiplex PCR, and the TCRdb table lists in-frame clones only, not all of them. Of about 140,000 clones listed, approximately 78% are singletons. Sequencing used peripheral blood. The receptor source for this set is an elderly woman with acute or convalescent COVID-19.

The chain combines TRBV5-1 with TRBJ1-1, with D tentatively TRBD1 (6 bases). Germline CDR1 reads SGHRS; CDR2 reads YFSETQ. CDR3 length equals 16 residues. V lost 3 bases to trimming and J lost 8 bases, with 23 bases between them. This CDR3 is CASSSGAGAFGSEAFF. As DNA, the CDR3 is TGCGCCAGCAGCTCCGGGGCGGGGGCCTTCGGTAGCGAAGCTTTCTTT.

The chain combines TRBV12-5 with TRBJ2-3; a weak D match, TRBD1 (5 bases). Germline values: CDR1 LGHNT, CDR2 FRNRAP. The CDR3 length is 14 residues. V was cut by 1 base and J by 2 bases, with 7 bases left in between. The CDR3 loop reads CASGLGQITDTQYF. In DNA, the CDR3 is TGTGCTAGTGGTTTGGGACAGATCACAGATACGCAGTATTTT.

V and J are TRBV12-5 and TRBJ2-3; 13 nucleotides line up with TRBD2. The CDR3 extends over 15 amino acids. With 5 bases clipped from V and 4 bases from J, the junction kept 3 bases outside the gene matches. Germline V gives CDR1 LGHNT, CDR2 FRNRAP. The CDR3 region has the DNA TGTGCTAGTGGTGGACTAGCGGGAGCAGCAGATACGCAGTATTTT. Its translation: CASGGLAGAADTQYF.

This chain links TRBV10-2 with TRBJ2-6, with D maybe TRBD2 (6 bases). Germline V gives CDR1 WSHSY, CDR2 SAAADI. This CDR3 contains 18 residues. The V end was cut by 6 bases, the J end by 0 bases, with 18 bases between. The DNA of the CDR3 is TGCGCCAGCAGGGAGGACTACGTAACGAGCTCTGGGGCCAACGTCCTGACTTTC. Translating gives CASREDYVTSSGANVLTF.

As regards this clone: At one end the junction does not follow the germline gene, possibly because of a read error. The V and J genes are TRBV9 and TRBJ2-1, with D perhaps matching TRBD2 (6 bases). CDR3 length equals 15 residues. From germline, CDR1 is SGDLS and CDR2 YYNGEE. The CDR3 nucleotides are TGTGCCAGCAGCGTAGTGGGGGGTAATTACAATGCGCAGTTCTTC. Amino acids: CASSVVGGNYNAQFF. The entire variable domain, with the rest obtained from reference TRBV9 and TRBJ2-1, is as follows: DSGVTQTPKHLITATGQRVTLRCSPRSGDLSVYWYQQSLDQGLQFLIQYYNGEERAKGNILERFSAQQFPDLHSELNLSSLELGDSALYFCASSVVGGNYNAQFFGPGTRLTVL.

V is TRBV13 and J is TRBJ1-2; D not resolved. V was cut by 2 bases and J by 3 bases, with 10 bases left in between. The CDR3 contains 14 residues. Germline CDR1 and CDR2: PRHDT and FYEKMQ (reference sequence). The CDR3 nucleotides read TGTGCCAGCAGCTTAACGGGGTTGGACTATGGCTACACCTTC. It specifies CASSLTGLDYGYTF. Full variable domain (outside the CDR3, taken from reference TRBV13 and TRBJ1-2): AAGVIQSPRHLIKEKRETATLKCYPIPRHDTVYWYQQGPGQDPQFLISFYEKMQSDKGSIPDRFSAQQFSDYHSELNMSSLELGDSALYFCASSLTGLDYGYTFGSGTRLTVV.

The chain is built from TRBV28 and TRBJ1-5, with 7 bases aligning to TRBD1. J lost 2 bases, V lost 7 bases, and 2 bases had no gene match. Germline CDR1 reads MDHEN; CDR2 reads SYDVKM. The CDR3 is 13 amino acids. The DNA for the CDR3 is TGTGCCAGCACTCAGGGGGGCAATCAGCCCCAGCATTTT. As protein: CASTQGGNQPQHF.

The chain recombines TRBV19 with TRBJ2-3, with D maybe TRBD1 (5 bases). Germline CDR1 is LNHDA and CDR2 is SQIVND (reference sequence). This CDR3 is built from 16 residues. Trimming stripped 4 bases from V and 0 bases from J, with 14 bases between. The CDR3 nucleotides are TGTGCCAGTAGTAAGGGGCTGAGCCCTAGCACAGATACGCAGTATTTT. Translation: CASSKGLSPSTDTQYF.

In DNA, the CDR3 is TGTGCCAGCCAGGGGTCGAGGGGAAACACCATATATTTT. This gives the protein CASQGSRGNTIYF. V gene TRBV2 combines with J gene TRBJ1-3; tentative D call: TRBD1 (6 bases). This CDR3 is 13 amino acids long. The V end lost 8 bases, the J end lost 4 bases, and 12 bases lay between the germline ends. Germline CDR1 and CDR2: SNHLY and FYNNEI.

A word on this clone: A read error may produce the germline difference seen at one junction end. The rearrangement links TRBV28 to TRBJ1-6; 7 positions match TRBD1. CDR1 is MDHEN and CDR2 is SYDVKM in the germline V gene. The CDR3 spans 15 residues. The CDR3 DNA follows: TGTGCCAGCAGACTCCGGGACAGCTATTATTCACCCCTCCACTTT. As protein: CASRLRDSYYSPLHF.

This clone was counted once. The chain is built from TRBV21-1 and TRBJ1-4; the table's D call, TRBD1, has no DNA check behind it. TRBV21-1 is tagged as a pseudogene. This CDR3 is built from 18 residues. The CDR3: CASSLQTGKMATNEKLFF. In nucleotides, the CDR3 is TGTGCCAGCAGCTTGCAGACAGGGAAAATGGCAACTAATGAAAAACTGTTTTTT.

This chain connects TRBV18 to TRBJ1-2, with TRBD1 matching 9 bases. From germline, CDR1 is KGHSH and CDR2 LQKENI. The CDR3 loop spans 20 amino acids. J lost 5 bases, V lost 1 base, and 20 bases had no gene match. CDR3 residues: CASSPLLLKRRDRVSYGYTF. The DNA for the CDR3 is TGTGCCAGCTCACCACTCTTACTTAAACGCCGGGACAGGGTATCGTATGGCTACACCTTC.

This chain joins TRBV5-4 and TRBJ2-3; 8 bases align to TRBD1. Germline V lookup: CDR1 SGHNT, CDR2 YYREEE (reference sequence). The CDR3 runs 14 residues. J gave up 4 bases and V 3 bases, and 4 bases lay outside the gene matches. CDR3 residues: CASSSRTGPDTQYF. In DNA, the CDR3 is TGTGCCAGCAGCTCCAGGACAGGGCCAGATACGCAGTATTTT. Variable domain in full (rest from reference TRBV5-4 and TRBJ2-3): ETGVTQSPTHLIKTRGQQVTLRCSSQSGHNTVSWYQQALGQGPQFIFQYYREEENGRGNFPPRFSGLQFPNYSSELNVNALELDDSALYLCASSSRTGPDTQYFGPGTRLTVL.

The chain links TRBV19 to TRBJ2-1; 13 bases map to TRBD2. Germline-derived CDR1 and CDR2 are LNHDA and SQIVND (reference sequence). This CDR3 has 16 residues. Germline trimming cut 6 bases from V and 4 bases from J; bases unmatched to any gene: 6. The CDR3 here is CASRSLAGGLYNEQFF. In DNA, the CDR3 is TGTGCCAGTAGATCACTAGCGGGAGGGCTATACAATGAGCAGTTCTTC.

The chain has TRBV6-5 and TRBJ2-7; 7 nucleotides line up with TRBD1. CDR3 length equals 16 residues. The V gene end was trimmed by 0 bases and the J gene end by 5 bases; junction bases not matched to a gene: 10. The germline CDR1 and CDR2 sequences are MNHEY and SVGAGI. As DNA, the CDR3 is TGTGCCAGCAGTTACTCCTTGGGCAGGGGGTTTAACGAGCAGTACTTC. It encodes CASSYSLGRGFNEQYF.

This clone was observed a few times. The chain recombines TRBV7-9 with TRBJ1-6; D is unclear. The CDR3 consists of 15 residues. Trimming stripped 1 base from V and 4 bases from J, with 8 bases between. Germline loops: CDR1 SEHNR, CDR2 FQNEAQ (reference sequence). The DNA of the CDR3 is TGTGCCAGCAGCTTAGGGGGAGTTTATAATTCACCCCTCCACTTT. Its translation: CASSLGGVYNSPLHF.

This chain uses TRBV25-1 with TRBJ2-7; 13 bases line up with TRBD2. The V gene end was trimmed by 4 bases and the J gene end by 1 base; junction bases not matched to a gene: 4. The V gene's germline CDR1 is MGHDK and CDR2 SYGVNS. The CDR3 consists of 16 residues. CDR3 residues: CASSGPGLAGSYEQYF. The CDR3 DNA is TGTGCCAGCAGTGGCCCGGGACTAGCGGGGTCCTACGAGCAGTACTTC.

CDR3 in amino acids: CASSKQGAGPTYEQYF. For the CDR3, the DNA is TGTGCCAGCAGTAAACAGGGGGCCGGGCCGACTTACGAGCAGTACTTC. V is TRBV6-2 or TRBV6-3 and J is TRBJ2-7, with 9 nucleotides matching TRBD1. From germline, CDR1 is MNHEY and CDR2 SVGEGT. The CDR3 is 16 residues long. V shed 5 bases and J 4 bases; nucleotides not matched to a gene: 12.

The chain carries TRBV2 and TRBJ2-5; tentative D call: TRBD2 (5 bases). Trimming took 4 bases from V and 5 from J, leaving 14 bases between them. The CDR3 spans 14 residues. Germline CDR1 SNHLY, CDR2 FYNNEI. CDR3: CASSATMGGETQYF. The CDR3 DNA reads as TGTGCCAGCAGTGCCACCATGGGCGGGGAGACCCAGTACTTC.

The CDR3 DNA reads as TGTGCCAGTAGTATAGATCTAGGGGTGTGGAATACGCAGTATTTT. It encodes CASSIDLGVWNTQYF. The chain has TRBV19 and TRBJ2-3; a weak D match, TRBD1 (5 bases). The V end lost 0 bases, the J end lost 7 bases, and 14 bases lay between the germline ends. The length of the CDR3 is 15 residues. Germline V CDR1 and CDR2: LNHDA, SQIVND (reference sequence).

This chain joins TRBV13 and TRBJ1-1, with a weak D call TRBD1 (5 bases). Trimming took 5 bases from V and 3 from J, leaving 16 bases between them. Germline lookup yields CDR1 PRHDT and CDR2 FYEKMQ (reference sequence). The CDR3 sequence is 15 residues long. The CDR3 sequence is CASSTWTRGDTEAFF. In DNA form, the CDR3 reads TGTGCCAGCAGCACCTGGACCCGGGGGGACACTGAAGCTTTCTTT.

The rearrangement links TRBV19 to TRBJ1-5; D gene unclear. The CDR3 has 15 amino acids. Trimming removed 1 base at V and 0 bases at J, with 7 bases between. Germline V gene sequence: CDR1 LNHDA, CDR2 SQIVND (reference sequence). In DNA form, the CDR3 reads TGTGCCAGTAGTATAGCCGAGGGTAGCAATCAGCCCCAGCATTTT. As protein: CASSIAEGSNQPQHF.

The chain employs TRBV18 and TRBJ2-5; a possible D gene is TRBD2 (6 bases). Germline lookup yields CDR1 KGHSH and CDR2 LQKENI. V was pared by 3 bases and J by 1 base, with 12 bases between. The CDR3 is made up of 15 amino acids. CDR3 protein: CASSPRAGTQETQYF. Here the CDR3 DNA reads TGTGCCAGCTCACCTCGCGCGGGAACCCAAGAGACCCAGTACTTC.

This clone has only one observation. The chain employs TRBV7-9 and TRBJ2-7, with 7 bases lining up with TRBD1. V was clipped by 2 bases and J by 0 bases; unmatched bases: 13. There are 18 residues in the CDR3. CDR1 and CDR2 (germline): SEHNR, FQNEAQ (reference sequence). CDR3 DNA sequence: TGTGCCAGCAGCTTATCCTCCCGATCCGGGACAGACTCCTACGAGCAGTACTTC. Protein: CASSLSSRSGTDSYEQYF.

V usage is TRBV12-3 or TRBV12-4 and J usage is TRBJ1-4; no clear D gene. The V gene lost 8 bases and the J gene lost 4 bases, with 11 bases spanning the gap. The CDR3 totals 13 residues. For the CDR3, the DNA is TGTGCCAGCTCTGGCCAGTATAATGAAAAACTGTTTTTT. It codes for CASSGQYNEKLFF.

The CDR3 DNA is TGTGCCAGCTCAGGGGACAGGGGGGCCTACGAGCAGTACTTC. Amino acids: CASSGDRGAYEQYF. The V gene is TRBV18, the J gene TRBJ2-7, with 11 positions matching TRBD1. V trimming: 5 bases; J trimming: 2 bases; junction bases outside the gene matches: 2. The germline gives CDR1 KGHSH, CDR2 LQKENI. This CDR3 spans 14 amino acids. Complete variable domain (other parts from reference TRBV18 and TRBJ2-7): NAGVMQNPRHLVRRRGQEARLRCSPMKGHSHVYWYRQLPEEGLKFMVYLQKENIIDESGMPKERFSAEFPKEGPSILRIQQVVRGDSAAYFCASSGDRGAYEQYFGPGTRLTVT.

The rearrangement links TRBV27 to TRBJ2-2, with D maybe TRBD2 (5 bases). The CDR3 totals 15 residues. CDR1 and CDR2 (germline): MNHEY, SMNVEV (reference sequence). Trimming pared 2 bases from V and 9 bases from J, leaving 16 bases between. The CDR3 sequence: CASSLAAGVSRELFF. The CDR3 DNA sequence: TGTGCCAGCAGTTTAGCGGCCGGGGTGTCCCGGGAGCTGTTTTTT.

V is TRBV4-1 and J is TRBJ1-4, with 10 bases matching TRBD1. The CDR3 contains 15 residues. The V segment lost 6 bases and the J segment 7 bases; nucleotides outside the gene matches: 8. Germline V CDR1 and CDR2: MGHRA, YSYEKL. The chain's CDR3 is CASSKTGTGVEKLFF. The CDR3, as DNA: TGCGCCAGCAGTAAGACCGGGACAGGGGTTGAAAAACTGTTTTTT.

Concerning this clone itself: One junction end does not reproduce the germline sequence, and a read error may be involved. This chain joins TRBV7-2 and TRBJ1-3; D not certain. This CDR3 spans 13 amino acids. The germline gives CDR1 SGHTA, CDR2 FQGNSA. The CDR3 here is CATSPHSGNTIYF. The CDR3 DNA reads as TGTGCCACCAGCCCCCACTCTGGAAACACCATATATTTT.

The gene calls are TRBV6-5 and TRBJ2-5, with a possible D match to TRBD1 (6 bases). V lost 2 bases and J 5 bases, leaving 15 bases between the germline ends. Germline CDR1 is MNHEY and CDR2 is SVGAGI. This CDR3 is built from 15 residues. The CDR3 nucleotides read TGTGCCAGCAGTTACGTGCCTCGCAGGGGCGAGACCCAGTACTTC. As protein: CASSYVPRRGETQYF.